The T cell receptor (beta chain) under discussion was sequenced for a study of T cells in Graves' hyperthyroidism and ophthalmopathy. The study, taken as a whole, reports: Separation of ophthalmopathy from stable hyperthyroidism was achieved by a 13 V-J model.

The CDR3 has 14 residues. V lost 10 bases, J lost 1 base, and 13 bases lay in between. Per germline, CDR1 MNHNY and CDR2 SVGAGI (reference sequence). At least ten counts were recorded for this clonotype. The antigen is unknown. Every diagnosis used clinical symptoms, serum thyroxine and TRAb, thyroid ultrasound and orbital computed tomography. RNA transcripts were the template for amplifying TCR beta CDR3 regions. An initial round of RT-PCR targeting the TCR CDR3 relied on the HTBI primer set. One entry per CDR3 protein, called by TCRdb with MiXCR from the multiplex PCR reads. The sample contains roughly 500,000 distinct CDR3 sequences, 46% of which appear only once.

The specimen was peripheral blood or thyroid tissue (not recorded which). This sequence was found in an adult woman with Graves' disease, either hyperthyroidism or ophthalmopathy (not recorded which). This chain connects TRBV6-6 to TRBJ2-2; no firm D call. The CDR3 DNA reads TGTGCCACGATCGGACGCGGGAACACCGGGGAGCTGTTTTTT. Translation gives CATIGRGNTGELFF.